This T cell receptor beta chain was recorded in a study of blood T cell repertoires in COVID-19. V shed 7 bases, J shed 5 bases, and the junction held 4 bases outside the gene matches. From germline, CDR1 is SGHRS and CDR2 YFSETQ. The CDR3 runs to 13 residues. The repertoire was sequenced with immunoSEQ multiplex PCR; TCRdb's copy has only in-frame clones and lacks some. The table has about 160,000 clones, 80% to 90% seen once; the top ten hold over 5%. The sequence derives from a woman between 50 and 59 years old with COVID-19, enrolled during active disease. The sequencing input was peripheral blood. The genes are TRBV5-1 and TRBJ2-3, with 10 bases that match TRBD1. CDR3 amino acids: CASGTGAEDTQYF. The CDR3 DNA reads as TGCGCCAGCGGGACAGGGGCGGAAGATACGCAGTATTTT.